Here is one T cell receptor (beta chain) with its context. Which antigen it targets is not known. No much larger clonotype is one base removed from it; base qualities were not supplied. Preparation of the library involved PCR. The instrument was an Illumina HiSeq 2500. Unique molecular identifiers were incorporated into TCR beta cDNA libraries to reduce PCR and sequencing biases. Per 1 to 10 million input T cells, approximately 500,000 cDNA molecules were obtained, such that each molecule approximated one T cell. The patient libraries were prepared and sequenced with the same protocol used for the earlier healthy control dataset. Within a given batch, samples were prepared together, multiplexed and sequenced on the same HiSeq lane. Regarding the original processing steps: Raw barcoded reads were processed with MIGEC, discarding single-read molecular identifier groups before consensus assembly and CDR3 extraction. Clonotype tables were post-analysed with VDJtools, normalizing diversity by down-sampling all datasets to the smallest sample size. Repertoire overlap clustering matched CDR3 amino acid but not nucleotide sequences to correct batch-related cross-sample contamination. TCRdb took the public reads, trimmed them with fastp at Q25, ran MiXCR for clone calling and kept in-frame beta chains. Rows with one shared CDR3 protein collapse into an entry with the most common genes and DNA. The V and J calls and clone size come from TCRdb's table, not from the authors' own analysis. Recorded for this sample are about 540,000 distinct CDR3 sequences; around a third of them occurred a single time. About 5.6% of the sample comes from the top ten.

This specimen comes from a study of post-analysis software for immune sequencing data (dated by TCRdb to between 2014 and 2017). Turning to the overall study: The recorded disease courses included relapsing-remitting, secondary progressive and progressive-relapsing multiple sclerosis, and some patients had no subtype annotation. A subset of samples was prepared in parallel using single-end sample barcoding, then pooled and co-amplified after Illumina adapter ligation. Patient repertoires were compared against ten to eleven previously published healthy control repertoires from donors aged about 6 to 27 years. Overall results and qualifications from the work: The control group was slightly older than the multiple sclerosis patient group. Significantly higher frequencies in patients than in controls were found for a few TRBV segments, including TRBV5-6, TRBV5-1 and TRBV20-1. Direct clustering with F measure revealed strong co-clustering of samples prepared in the same batch, which led to a batch-effect correction. Compared with controls, multiple sclerosis patients had significantly lower normalized Chao1 diversity, a finding suggesting substantial peripheral T-cell clonal expansion.

To demonstrate the VDJtools post-analysis software, TCR beta repertoires were profiled from the peripheral blood of more than ten young patients with multiple sclerosis. The patients with multiple sclerosis were children and adolescents between about 6 and 17 years of age. The CDR3 holds 16 amino acids from the cysteine to the phenylalanine. The retained sequence is limited to the CDR3, 48 bases, with the frame set at the first base. The germline V end is reduced by 5 bases and the J end by 13 bases; junction bases left unmatched: 18. In the germline V gene, CDR1 corresponds to SGHTA and CDR2 to FQGTGA.

Sequencing input: blood. Rearrangement joined TRBV7-3 to TRBJ2-1; 9 bases in the junction line up with TRBD2. This receptor was identified in a girl aged 2 to 17 with multiple sclerosis. The base sequence is TGTGCCAGCAGCCAACTTAGCGGGGGACGGGGGGAGACCCAGTTCTTC. The translation is CASSQLSGGRGETQFF.